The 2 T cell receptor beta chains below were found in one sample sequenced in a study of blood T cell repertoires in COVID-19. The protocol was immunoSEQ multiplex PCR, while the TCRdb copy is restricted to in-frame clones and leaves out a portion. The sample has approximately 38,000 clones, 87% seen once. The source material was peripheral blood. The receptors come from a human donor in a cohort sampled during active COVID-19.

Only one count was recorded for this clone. CDR3 in DNA: TGTGCCAGTAGTATCTCTCCGTCCACCGGGCAGTTCTTC. It encodes CASSISPSTGQFF. The rearrangement joins TRBV19 to TRBJ2-1; D is undetermined. Germline-derived CDR1 and CDR2 are LNHDA and SQIVND (reference sequence). V lost 3 bases and J 12 bases, leaving 15 bases between the germline ends. The CDR3 contains 13 residues.

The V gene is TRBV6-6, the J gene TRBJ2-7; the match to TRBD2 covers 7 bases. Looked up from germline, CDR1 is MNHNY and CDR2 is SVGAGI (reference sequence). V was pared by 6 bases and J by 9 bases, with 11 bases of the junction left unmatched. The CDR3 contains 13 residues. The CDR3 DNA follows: TGTGCCAGCAGGAGAATCGGTTGGGAGGGGCAGTACTTC. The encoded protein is CASRRIGWEGQYF.